Below, 31 T cell receptor beta chains from the same sample are listed, as sequenced in a study of blood T cell repertoires in COVID-19. Produced via immunoSEQ multiplex PCR; TCRdb's table is partial and in-frame only. The table records about 240,000 clones, approximately 78% of them present only once. The material sequenced was peripheral blood. These receptors were taken from a woman aged 55-69 years with active or convalescent COVID-19.

This chain joins TRBV7-8 and TRBJ2-7; D remains ambiguous. In germline, CDR1 is SGHVS, CDR2 FQNEAQ. The CDR3 covers 15 residues. V lost 2 bases, J lost 4 bases, and 15 bases lay in between. CDR3: CASSLRGGRAYEQYF. CDR3 coding DNA: TGTGCCAGCAGCTTAAGAGGTGGCAGAGCTTACGAGCAGTACTTC. Variable domain in full (rest from reference TRBV7-8 and TRBJ2-7): GAGVSQSPRYKVAKRGQDVALRCDPISGHVSLFWYQQALGQGPEFLTYFQNEAQLDKSGLPSDRFFAERPEGSVSTLKIQRTQQEDSAVYLCASSLRGGRAYEQYFGPGTRLTVT.

The chain employs TRBV10-3 and TRBJ2-7, with D tentatively TRBD1 (5 bases). V gave up 3 bases and J gave up 3 bases, with 9 bases separating them. The CDR3 runs to 13 residues. CDR1 is ENHRY and CDR2 is SYGVKD in the germline V gene. In DNA form, the CDR3 reads TGTGCCATCAGTGACGGTCAGGGCTACGAGCAGTACTTC. Its protein is CAISDGQGYEQYF.

J is TRBJ2-2 and V is TRBV9; 7 bases agree with TRBD2. The trim removed 4 bases at V and 8 bases at J, leaving 17 bases unmatched. Germline V lookup: CDR1 SGDLS, CDR2 YYNGEE. CDR3 length: 17 amino acids. Here the CDR3 reads CASSKQSGLGLSGELFF. The CDR3 DNA reads TGTGCCAGCAGCAAACAATCCGGACTAGGTTTGTCGGGGGAGCTGTTTTTT.

The chain couples TRBV7-3 to TRBJ1-4; TRBD1 might be the D (5 bases). The CDR3 spans 17 residues. Germline V lookup: CDR1 SGHTA, CDR2 FQGTGA. The V end was cut by 0 bases, the J end by 0 bases, with 11 bases between. CDR3 nucleotide sequence: TGTGCCAGCAGCTTAACGGGGGGTATGGCAACTAATGAAAAACTGTTTTTT. Translated: CASSLTGGMATNEKLFF.

The chain combines TRBV29-1 with TRBJ1-3; D unclear. Germline CDR1 reads SQVTM; CDR2 reads ANQGSEA. The ends were cut back, 6 bases at V and 7 bases at J, with 7 bases in the middle. CDR3 length: 10 amino acids. Here the CDR3 reads CSVRENTIYF. CDR3 in DNA: TGCAGCGTCCGAGAGAACACCATATATTTT.

The chain has TRBV5-1 and TRBJ2-5; 7 bases are a match to TRBD1. The V segment lost 4 bases and the J segment 0 bases; nucleotides outside the gene matches: 3. Germline V gives CDR1 SGHRS, CDR2 YFSETQ. CDR3 length: 14 residues. The CDR3 nucleotides are TGCGCCAGCAGCCCGGGACAGCACCAAGAGACCCAGTACTTC. It specifies CASSPGQHQETQYF.

This clone showed up many times. The chain is built from TRBV5-1 and TRBJ1-4, with no clear D. CDR1 is SGHRS, CDR2 YFSETQ, per germline. CDR3 length: 16 amino acids. V lost 0 bases to trimming and J lost 4 bases, with 13 bases between them. CDR3 in amino acids: CASSLGRIRGNEKLFF. DNA of the CDR3: TGCGCCAGCAGCTTGGGAAGGATTCGGGGTAATGAAAAACTGTTTTTT.

The V call is TRBV9, the J call TRBJ2-3; 8 nucleotides align to TRBD2. The CDR3 is made up of 19 amino acids. Germline V lookup: CDR1 SGDLS, CDR2 YYNGEE. J lost 3 bases, V lost 0 bases, and 15 bases had no gene match. CDR3 sequence (DNA): TGTGCCAGCAGCGTAGAGCTGGGGCTAGCGGGCGCTACAACAGATACGCAGTATTTT. Its protein is CASSVELGLAGATTDTQYF.

The chain recombines TRBV7-7 with TRBJ2-5, with TRBD2 identical over 15 bases. The CDR3 sequence is 16 residues long. CDR1 and CDR2 (germline): SSHAT, FNYEAQ (reference sequence). The V and J ends lost 5 bases and 4 bases, in that order; junction bases with no gene match: 5. The CDR3 reads CASSPGTSGGRETQYF. Written as DNA, the CDR3 is TGTGCCAGCAGCCCGGGGACTAGCGGGGGGCGAGAGACCCAGTACTTC.

The chain combines TRBV5-1 with TRBJ1-1; D not resolved. The CDR3 is 13 amino acids. Germline V gene data show CDR1 as SGHRS and CDR2 as YFSETQ. Trimming took 0 bases from V and 7 from J, leaving 10 bases between them. Here the CDR3 reads CASSLGPLGEAFF. The CDR3, as DNA: TGCGCCAGCAGCTTGGGGCCCCTTGGTGAAGCTTTCTTT.

The chain employs TRBV19 and TRBJ1-1; no clear D. CDR1 and CDR2 from the germline V gene are LNHDA and SQIVND (reference sequence). V was cut by 10 bases and J by 5 bases, with 17 bases left in between. The CDR3 consists of 13 residues. This CDR3 reads CATGEQFNTEAFF. The CDR3 nucleotides read TGTGCCACCGGGGAGCAGTTCAATACTGAAGCTTTCTTT.

The genes are TRBV10-2 and TRBJ1-2, with D perhaps matching TRBD1 (5 bases). Germline loops: CDR1 WSHSY, CDR2 SAAADI. The CDR3 extends over 14 amino acids. Trimming pared 4 bases from V and 2 bases from J, leaving 11 bases between. The CDR3: CASSADTSNYGYTF. CDR3 bases: TGCGCCAGCAGTGCGGACACGTCAAACTATGGCTACACCTTC.

The gene calls are TRBV29-1 and TRBJ1-1, with a weak D call TRBD1 (5 bases). There are 13 residues in the CDR3. V gave up 3 bases and J gave up 6 bases, with 14 bases separating them. Germline V lookup: CDR1 SQVTM, CDR2 ANQGSEA. The CDR3 coding sequence is TGCAGCGTTGAGGAGGGGCGGGGGGCTGAAGCTTTCTTT. Its protein is CSVEEGRGAEAFF.

The rearrangement links TRBV28 to TRBJ2-1, with D tentatively TRBD1 (6 bases). The CDR3 spans 16 residues. Germline V gene data show CDR1 as MDHEN and CDR2 as SYDVKM. With 1 base removed from V and 8 bases from J, the gap between germline ends came to 18 bases. The CDR3 bases are TGTGCCAGCAGTTTATATAGAACAGGGAAGGGCGATGAGCAGTTCTTC. Translated: CASSLYRTGKGDEQFF.

The chain has TRBV7-9 and TRBJ2-1, with D unclear. The germline V gene encodes CDR1 SEHNR and CDR2 FQNEAQ (reference sequence). The CDR3 is 16 residues long. Trimming took 5 bases from V and 0 from J, leaving 14 bases between them. CDR3 DNA sequence: TGTGCCAGCAGCCACCCGACTGTCAGCTCCTACAATGAGCAGTTCTTC. Translation gives CASSHPTVSSYNEQFF. Together with reference TRBV7-9 and TRBJ2-1, the CDR3 gives the full variable domain: DTGVSQNPRHKITKRGQNVTFRCDPISEHNRLYWYRQTLGQGPEFLTYFQNEAQLEKSRLLSDRFSAERPKGSFSTLEIQRTEQGDSAMYLCASSHPTVSSYNEQFFGPGTRLTVL.

The V gene is TRBV2, the J gene TRBJ1-4, with 10 bases identical to TRBD1. The germline V gene has CDR1 SNHLY and CDR2 FYNNEI. The CDR3 is 14 amino acids. Losses at the gene ends were 5 bases for V and 6 bases for J; bases not matched to a gene: 3. The CDR3 loop is CASSSGTGDEKLFF. CDR3 coding DNA: TGTGCCAGCAGTTCCGGGACAGGGGATGAAAAACTGTTTTTT. The variable domain in full, completed from reference TRBV2 and TRBJ1-4, reads EPEVTQTPSHQVTQMGQEVILRCVPISNHLYFYWYRQILGQKVEFLVSFYNNEISEKSEIFDDQFSVERPDGSNFTLKIRSTKLEDSAMYFCASSSGTGDEKLFFGSGTQLSVL.

This clone showed up just a few times. V usage is TRBV3-1 (or the pseudogene TRBV3-2) and J usage is TRBJ2-1, with a tentative D call TRBD1 (6 bases). CDR1 is LGHDT, CDR2 YNNKEL, per germline (reference sequence). The V end was cut by 8 bases, the J end by 5 bases, with 22 bases between. This CDR3 contains 16 residues. CDR3 in amino acids: CASPFFNRVGDNEQFF. In DNA, the CDR3 is TGTGCCAGCCCCTTCTTTAACAGGGTGGGTGACAATGAGCAGTTCTTC.

The chain is built from TRBV6-1 and TRBJ1-6; D is undetermined. CDR1 and CDR2 from the germline V gene are MNHNS and SASEGT. Trimming stripped 3 bases from V and 3 bases from J, with 12 bases between. The CDR3 extends over 16 amino acids. This CDR3 reads CASSEIAGGYNSPLHF. The CDR3 DNA is TGTGCCAGCAGTGAGATCGCAGGTGGCTATAATTCACCCCTCCACTTT.

This sequence joins TRBV2 and TRBJ1-1; 11 bases line up with TRBD1. This CDR3 contains 15 residues. The germline CDR1 and CDR2 sequences are SNHLY and FYNNEI. V trimming: 6 bases; J trimming: 2 bases; junction bases outside the gene matches: 5. As DNA, the CDR3 is TGTGCCAGCAGGGACAGGGGGCTGTCCAACACTGAAGCTTTCTTT. Protein product: CASRDRGLSNTEAFF.

This CDR3 reads CASSQDYTSGGKGAYNEQFF. As DNA, the CDR3 is TGTGCCAGCAGCCAAGATTACACTAGCGGGGGTAAGGGGGCATACAATGAGCAGTTCTTC. J is TRBJ2-1 and V is TRBV14, with 11 nucleotides matching TRBD2. Trimming took 0 bases from V and 4 from J; bases not matched to a gene: 14. The CDR3 has 20 amino acids. Germline assignment: CDR1 SGHDN and CDR2 FVKESK. Supplemented by reference TRBV14 and TRBJ2-1, the full variable domain reads EAGVTQFPSHSVIEKGQTVTLRCDPISGHDNLYWYRRVMGKEIKFLLHFVKESKQDESGMPNNRFLAERTGGTYSTLKVQPAELEDSGVYFCASSQDYTSGGKGAYNEQFFGPGTRLTVL.

The V call is TRBV6-2 or TRBV6-3, the J call TRBJ2-7; weak D call: TRBD2 (6 bases). Trimming shortened V by 2 bases and J by 3 bases, and 11 bases separated the two germline ends. The CDR3 has 14 residues. The germline CDR1 and CDR2 sequences are MNHEY and SVGEGT. CDR3 coding DNA: TGTGCCAGCAGTTACGGGCTTAGCGGCTACGAGCAGTACTTC. Translation: CASSYGLSGYEQYF.

The V and J genes are TRBV11-2 and TRBJ2-7; TRBD1 aligns across 9 bases. J gave up 8 bases and V 1 base, and 12 bases lay outside the gene matches. This CDR3 spans 16 amino acids. The germline CDR1 and CDR2 sequences are SGHAT and FQNNGV. In nucleotides, the CDR3 is TGTGCCAGCAGCTTAGGTCCGGGACAGGGTCAAGGAAAGCAGTACTTC. Translating it yields CASSLGPGQGQGKQYF.

V and J are TRBV9 and TRBJ1-2, with D possibly matching TRBD1 (5 bases). CDR1 SGDLS and CDR2 YYNGEE come from the germline V gene. The CDR3 has 15 residues. V was shortened by 3 bases and J by 4 bases, with 16 bases between the two germline ends. The CDR3: CASSATGTRSYGYTF. In nucleotides, the CDR3 is TGTGCCAGCAGCGCCACCGGGACTCGGTCCTATGGCTACACCTTC.

This clone showed up just a few times. The chain joins TRBV2 to TRBJ1-1; no definite D call. This CDR3 spans 14 amino acids. Per the germline V gene, CDR1 is SNHLY and CDR2 is FYNNEI. V dropped 6 bases and J dropped 5 bases, with 16 bases sitting between them. Here the CDR3 DNA reads TGTGCCAGCAGACTGAGGGAGGGAGGGACTGAAGCTTTCTTT. It specifies CASRLREGGTEAFF.

This clone has a handful of counts. The rearrangement uses TRBV6-6 and TRBJ2-7; 11 bases map to TRBD1. The CDR3 loop spans 12 amino acids. V lost 11 bases and J lost 2; bases outside the gene matches: 2. Looked up from germline, CDR1 is MNHNY and CDR2 is SVGAGI (reference sequence). CDR3 sequence reads: CAGGQGAYEQYF. The CDR3 region has the DNA TGTGCCGGGGGACAGGGGGCCTACGAGCAGTACTTC.

The V call is TRBV18, the J call TRBJ2-1, with TRBD2 matching over 7 bases. Looked up from germline, CDR1 is KGHSH and CDR2 is LQKENI. V was clipped by 0 bases and J by 8 bases; unmatched bases: 1. CDR3 length: 13 residues. The CDR3: CASSPPGGHEQFF. The CDR3 region has the DNA TGTGCCAGCTCACCACCGGGAGGGCATGAGCAGTTCTTC.

This rearrangement joins TRBV10-2 to TRBJ1-4, with D possibly TRBD1 on 5 matching bases. The ends were cut back, 2 bases at V and 6 bases at J, with 13 bases in the middle. The CDR3 is 15 amino acids. Germline assignment: CDR1 WSHSY and CDR2 SAAADI. This CDR3 is CASSEHQGGDEKLFF. CDR3 in DNA: TGCGCCAGCAGTGAGCACCAGGGAGGCGATGAAAAACTGTTTTTT.

This clone has a handful of counts. The V call is TRBV6-2 or TRBV6-3, the J call TRBJ1-2; no clear D gene. CDR3 length: 15 residues. CDR1 and CDR2 (germline): MNHEY, SVGEGT. The ends were cut back, 0 bases at V and 2 bases at J, with 10 bases in the middle. CDR3 in amino acids: CASSYSRGGNYGYTF. In DNA, the CDR3 is TGTGCCAGCAGTTACTCTCGGGGAGGGAACTATGGCTACACCTTC.

Comment on this clone: Other DNA sequences in this sample translate to the same CDR3. The chain carries TRBV9 and TRBJ2-7; 8 positions match TRBD1. Germline V gene sequence: CDR1 SGDLS, CDR2 YYNGEE. After removal of 3 bases from V and 2 bases from J, the junction contained 7 bases not matched to a gene. The CDR3 covers 15 residues. The CDR3 reads CASSASGGFTYEQYF. CDR3 nucleotide sequence: TGTGCCAGCAGCGCTTCAGGGGGCTTCACCTACGAGCAGTACTTC.

In this sample, this clone turned up a few times. The genes are TRBV28 and TRBJ2-7, with 9 bases identical to TRBD1. The length of the CDR3 is 15 residues. Germline V gene sequence: CDR1 MDHEN, CDR2 SYDVKM. With 1 base clipped from V and 6 bases from J, the junction kept 7 bases outside the gene matches. For the CDR3, the DNA is TGTGCCAGCAGTTTATTAGACAGGGGGTCCGTCGAGCAGTACTTC. Translating gives CASSLLDRGSVEQYF.

In this sample, this clone turned up a few times. This chain connects TRBV6-5 to TRBJ1-2; D may be TRBD1 (6 bases). V was cut by 0 bases and J by 6 bases, with 14 bases left in between. Germline CDR1 reads MNHEY; CDR2 reads SVGAGI. The length of the CDR3 is 15 residues. CDR3 residues: CASSYSAGAVNGYTF. DNA of the CDR3: TGTGCCAGCAGTTACTCCGCGGGGGCGGTCAATGGCTACACCTTC.